These T cell receptor beta chains were read from a single sample in a study of T cells in Graves' hyperthyroidism and ophthalmopathy. From the multiplex PCR reads, TCRdb called clonotypes with MiXCR, one entry per CDR3 protein. The data contain a few hundred thousand distinct CDR3 sequences, roughly 23% of them singletons. Sequenced sample: blood. Receptors originate from a woman in her fifties or sixties with Graves' hyperthyroidism. Both conserved end residues are part of each CDR3. Fields, in order: clone size, V gene, D gene, J gene, CDR3 DNA, CDR3 protein. A D gene is named only where the DNA matches it firmly. Part of the rows lack a size; the others show once, few, many or a class for expanded clones.

many	TRBV7-9	-	TRBJ1-1	TGTGCCAGCAGCCTCAATTCGGTAACGGCTTTCTTT	CASSLNSVTAFF
many	TRBV30	-	TRBJ2-7	TGTGCCTGGAGTGTTGCTAGGGGCGGCTACGAGCAGTACTTC	CAWSVARGGYEQYF
few	TRBV28	-	TRBJ2-5	TGTGCCAGCAGGCGAAGGGAGACCCAGTACTTC	CASRRRETQYF
many	TRBV20-1	-	TRBJ2-3	TGCAGTGCTAGAGCACCGGGCCACAGGGCGGCAGATACGCAGTATTTT	CSARAPGHRAADTQYF
-	TRBV5-1	-	TRBJ2-5	TGCGCCAGCAGCTTGGTCCAGGGATTAGAGACCCAGTACTTC	CASSLVQGLETQYF
few	TRBV20-1	TRBD1	TRBJ2-7	TGCAGTGCTCGAACCACCCAGACAGGGTTCTACGAGCAGTACTTC	CSARTTQTGFYEQYF
many	TRBV28	TRBD2	TRBJ2-1	TGTGCCGCGACCAACCTCGGAGCTAGCGGGAGTAATGAGCAGTTCTTC	CAATNLGASGSNEQFF
few	TRBV29-1	-	TRBJ2-1	TGCAGCGTTGAAGGGACCGGGTTCTACAATGAGCAGTTCTTC	CSVEGTGFYNEQFF
many	TRBV7-2	-	TRBJ2-7	TGTGCCAGCAGCTTAAGCAGCCAACCCCCCCCCTACGAGCAGTACTTC	CASSLSSQPPPYEQYF
many	TRBV2	TRBD1	TRBJ1-5	TGTGCCAGCACGGGACAGGGCAATCAGCCCCAGCATTTT	CASTGQGNQPQHF
many	TRBV11-3	TRBD1	TRBJ1-1	TGTGCCAGCAGCTTCCGGACAGGGAGGCTCACTGAAGCTTTCTTT	CASSFRTGRLTEAFF
-	TRBV6-9	-	TRBJ2-7	TGTGCCAGCGGCTATAGGGGCCCGGTCCACGAGCAGTACTTC	CASGYRGPVHEQYF
many	TRBV11-2	TRBD1	TRBJ2-5	TGTGCCAGCAGCTTAGGACAGGGGTTGCGTTTGAAGACCCAGTACTTC	CASSLGQGLRLKTQYF
many	TRBV5-1	-	TRBJ2-1	TGCGCCAGCAGCTCCTTTGCGGGGCTTAGTAGCTCCTACAATGAGCAGTTCTTC	CASSSFAGLSSSYNEQFF
many	TRBV29-1	TRBD2	TRBJ2-3	TGCAGCGTTGGGGCGGGACTAGTCACAGATACGCAGTATTTT	CSVGAGLVTDTQYF
many	TRBV27	TRBD2	TRBJ2-1	TGTGCCAGCAGTTTAAGGCGGGGGGGTTCCTACAATGAGCAGTTCTTC	CASSLRRGGSYNEQFF
many	TRBV3-1	-	TRBJ2-7	TGTGCCAGCAGCCACGTCCGGACCTCCTCCTACGAGCAGTACTTC	CASSHVRTSSYEQYF
many	TRBV20-1	TRBD2	TRBJ2-7	TGCAGTGCTATGGGACTAGCGGGAGTCTCCTACGAGCAGTACTTC	CSAMGLAGVSYEQYF
many	TRBV3-1	-	TRBJ2-1	TGTGCCAGCAGCCAAGAACGGGTTGGCCTCATGGCGCATGAGCAGTTCTTC	CASSQERVGLMAHEQFF
-	TRBV6-1	-	TRBJ1-2	TGTGCCAGCAGTTTCGGTATCCTGTATGGCTACACCTTC	CASSFGILYGYTF
-	TRBV6-5	-	TRBJ2-3	TGTGCCAGCAGTTACAGAGAAACGAATGCGCAGTATTTT	CASSYRETNAQYF
-	TRBV14	-	TRBJ1-1	TGTGCCAGCAGCTCTCGAGCTCAAGGGACTACTGAAGCTTTCTTT	CASSSRAQGTTEAFF
few	TRBV7-9	-	TRBJ1-4	TGTGCCAGCAGCTTCATGCGGGGTAATGAAAAACTGTTTTTT	CASSFMRGNEKLFF
few	TRBV5-6	-	TRBJ2-3	TGTGCCAGCAGCTTGGCCAATGGCGGGTCGCAGTATTTT	CASSLANGGSQYF
-	TRBV28	-	TRBJ2-2	TGTGCCAGCAGTTTGTTGGGGGCTACGTACACCGGGGAGCTGTTTTTT	CASSLLGATYTGELFF
few	TRBV28	-	TRBJ1-2	TGTGCCAGCAGTTTGAGGCCCAGCTATGGCTACACCTTC	CASSLRPSYGYTF
-	TRBV7-3	-	TRBJ1-5	TGTGCCAGCAGCTTCGTTGCCCGAACGGGGAGTCAGCCCCAGCATTTT	CASSFVARTGSQPQHF
many	TRBV7-9	TRBD2	TRBJ2-7	TGTGCCAGCAGCGCGGGACTAGCGAATAATTACGAGCAGTACTTC	CASSAGLANNYEQYF
-	TRBV4-1	-	TRBJ1-2	TGCGCCAGCACTAACCGGGACAAAGGCTCTAACTATGGCTACACCTTC	CASTNRDKGSNYGYTF
many	TRBV11-2	-	TRBJ2-3	TGTGCCAGCAGCTTAGATCCGGGGTTAGATACGCAGTATTTT	CASSLDPGLDTQYF
-	TRBV4-1	-	TRBJ1-6	TGCGCCAGCAGCCAAAGGGAAATCTCACCCCTCCACTTT	CASSQREISPLHF
many	TRBV29-1	-	TRBJ2-7	TGCAGCGTTGATTTGGGGGAGCAGTACTTC	CSVDLGEQYF
-	TRBV5-1	TRBD1	TRBJ1-2	TGCGCCAGCAGCTTGGAGGGACAGCCCTATGGCTACACCTTC	CASSLEGQPYGYTF
many	TRBV3-1	-	TRBJ2-7	TGTGCCAGCAGCCCCAACAGGGGGGGAGAGCAGTACTTC	CASSPNRGGEQYF
few	TRBV6-2/TRBV6-3	TRBD1	TRBJ1-1	TGTGCCAGCAGTTACAGGCGACAGGGAGGGACTGAAGCTCTCTTT	CASSYRRQGGTEALF
many	TRBV11-2	-	TRBJ2-5	TGTGCCAGCAGCGGACTCCAACGCGAGACCCAGTACTTC	CASSGLQRETQYF